This record looks at one T cell receptor beta chain sequence and its context. Its antigen is unknown. Via MiXCR, TCRdb re-called the reads, giving one row per CDR3 protein. The sample holds approximately 390,000 distinct CDR3 sequences; about 34% are singletons and the top ten take approximately 13%. This specimen belongs to a study of T cell repertoires in cytomegalovirus infection. Trimming cost V 0 bases and J 10 bases; bases outside gene matches: 11. The CDR3 covers 17 residues. Germline loops: CDR1 SGHNT, CDR2 YENEEA. This chain joins TRBV11-3 and TRBJ1-6; the match to TRBD1 covers 8 bases. The sample here was cultured PBMCs, taken from culture after CMV antigen stimulation. The clonotype originates from a human donor in good health (CMV status not recorded). Some clones in this sample may be carry-over from other donors' samples. The CDR3 DNA follows: TGTGCCAGCAGCTTAGAACCCCGACAGGGGATTATCTCACCCCTCCACTTT. Residues: CASSLEPRQGIISPLHF.